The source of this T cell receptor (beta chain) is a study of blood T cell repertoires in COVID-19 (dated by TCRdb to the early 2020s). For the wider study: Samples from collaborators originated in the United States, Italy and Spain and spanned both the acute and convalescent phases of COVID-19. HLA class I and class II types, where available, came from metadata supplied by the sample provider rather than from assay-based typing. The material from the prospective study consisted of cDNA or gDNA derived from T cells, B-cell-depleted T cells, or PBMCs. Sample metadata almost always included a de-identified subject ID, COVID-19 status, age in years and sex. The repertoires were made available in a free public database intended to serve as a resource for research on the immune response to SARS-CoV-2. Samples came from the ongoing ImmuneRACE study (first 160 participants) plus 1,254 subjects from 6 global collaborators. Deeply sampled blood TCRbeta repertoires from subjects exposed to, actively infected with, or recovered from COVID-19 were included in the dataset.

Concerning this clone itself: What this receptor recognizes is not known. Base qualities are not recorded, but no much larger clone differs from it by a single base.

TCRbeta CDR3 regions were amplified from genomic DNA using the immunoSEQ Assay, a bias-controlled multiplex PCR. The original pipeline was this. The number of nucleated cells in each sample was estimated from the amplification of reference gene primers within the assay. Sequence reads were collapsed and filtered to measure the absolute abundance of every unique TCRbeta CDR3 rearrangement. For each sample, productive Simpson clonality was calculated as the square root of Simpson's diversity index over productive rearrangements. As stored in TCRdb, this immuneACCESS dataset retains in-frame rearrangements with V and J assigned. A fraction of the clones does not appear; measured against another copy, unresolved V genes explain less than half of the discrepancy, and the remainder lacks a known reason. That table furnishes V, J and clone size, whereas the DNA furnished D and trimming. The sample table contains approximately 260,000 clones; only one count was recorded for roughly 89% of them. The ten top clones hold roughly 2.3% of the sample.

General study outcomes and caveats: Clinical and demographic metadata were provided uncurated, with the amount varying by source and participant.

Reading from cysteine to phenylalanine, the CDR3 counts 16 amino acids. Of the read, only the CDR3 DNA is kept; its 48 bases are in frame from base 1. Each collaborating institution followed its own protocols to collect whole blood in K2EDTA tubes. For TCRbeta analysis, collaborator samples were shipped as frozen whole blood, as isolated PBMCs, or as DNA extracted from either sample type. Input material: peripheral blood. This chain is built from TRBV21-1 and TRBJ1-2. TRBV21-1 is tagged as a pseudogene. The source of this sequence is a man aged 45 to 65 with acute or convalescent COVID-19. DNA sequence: TGTGCCAGCAGCCCACGGACGGGGAGATTTAACTATGGCTACACCTTC. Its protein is CASSPRTGRFNYGYTF.